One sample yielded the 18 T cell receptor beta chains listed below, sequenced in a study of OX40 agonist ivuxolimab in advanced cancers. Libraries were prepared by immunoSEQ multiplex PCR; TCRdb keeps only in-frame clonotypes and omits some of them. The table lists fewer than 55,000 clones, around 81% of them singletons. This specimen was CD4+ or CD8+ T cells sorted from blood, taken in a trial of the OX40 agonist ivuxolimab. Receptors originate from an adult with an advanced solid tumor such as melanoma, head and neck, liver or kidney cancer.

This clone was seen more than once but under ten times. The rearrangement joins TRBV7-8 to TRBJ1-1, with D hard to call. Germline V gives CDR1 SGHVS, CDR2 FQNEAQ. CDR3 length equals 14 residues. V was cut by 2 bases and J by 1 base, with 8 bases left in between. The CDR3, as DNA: TGTGCCAGCAGCTTATTGGTGACGAACACTGAAGCTTTCTTT. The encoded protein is CASSLLVTNTEAFF.

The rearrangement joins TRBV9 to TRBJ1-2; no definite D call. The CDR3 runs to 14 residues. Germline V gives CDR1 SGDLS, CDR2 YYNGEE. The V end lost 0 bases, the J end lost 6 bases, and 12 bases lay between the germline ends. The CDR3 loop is CASSVDGYSDGYTF. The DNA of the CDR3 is TGTGCCAGCAGCGTAGATGGATATTCAGATGGCTACACCTTC.

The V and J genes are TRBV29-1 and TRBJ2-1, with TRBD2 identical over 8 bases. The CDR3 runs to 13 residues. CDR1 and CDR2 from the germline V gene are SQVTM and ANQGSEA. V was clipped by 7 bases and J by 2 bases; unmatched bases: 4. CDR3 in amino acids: CSATSGAYNEQFF. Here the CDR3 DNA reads TGCAGCGCCACTAGCGGTGCCTACAATGAGCAGTTCTTC.

Written as DNA, the CDR3 is TGCGCCAGCAGCCAAGTACGGGGTAGCTCGCAGTTCTTC. It yields the protein CASSQVRGSSQFF. The V gene is TRBV4-1, the J gene TRBJ2-1; tentative D call: TRBD2 (5 bases). V was pared by 1 base and J by 12 bases, with 13 bases between. The CDR3 has 13 residues. Germline V gives CDR1 MGHRA, CDR2 YSYEKL.

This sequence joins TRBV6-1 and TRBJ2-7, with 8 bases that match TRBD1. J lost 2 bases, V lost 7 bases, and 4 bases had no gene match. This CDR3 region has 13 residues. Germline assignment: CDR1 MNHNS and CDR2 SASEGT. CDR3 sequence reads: CASNTGGPYEQYF. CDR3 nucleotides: TGTGCCAGCAACACAGGGGGACCCTACGAGCAGTACTTC.

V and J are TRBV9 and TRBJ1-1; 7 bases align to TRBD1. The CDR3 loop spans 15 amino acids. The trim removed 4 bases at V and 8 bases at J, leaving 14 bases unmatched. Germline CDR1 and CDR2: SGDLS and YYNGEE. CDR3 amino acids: CASSPLNIGTAEAFF. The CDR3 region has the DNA TGTGCCAGCAGCCCCCTCAACATAGGGACAGCCGAAGCTTTCTTT.

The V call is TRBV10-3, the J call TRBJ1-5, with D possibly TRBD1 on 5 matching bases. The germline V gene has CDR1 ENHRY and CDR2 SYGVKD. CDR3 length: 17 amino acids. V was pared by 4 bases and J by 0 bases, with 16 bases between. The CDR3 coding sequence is TGTGCCATCAGTGCTGGACATCCATCTTATAGCAATCAGCCCCAGCATTTT. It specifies CAISAGHPSYSNQPQHF.

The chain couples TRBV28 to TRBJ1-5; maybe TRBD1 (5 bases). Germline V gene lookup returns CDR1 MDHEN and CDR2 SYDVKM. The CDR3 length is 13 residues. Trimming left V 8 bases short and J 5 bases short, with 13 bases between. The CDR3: CASGKAGDQPQHF. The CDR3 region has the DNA TGTGCCAGCGGAAAAGCGGGGGATCAGCCCCAGCATTTT.

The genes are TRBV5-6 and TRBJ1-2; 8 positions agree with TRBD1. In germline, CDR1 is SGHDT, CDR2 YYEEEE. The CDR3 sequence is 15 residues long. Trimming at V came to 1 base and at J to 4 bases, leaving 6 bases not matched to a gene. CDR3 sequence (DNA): TGTGCCAGCAGCTTGCGCAGGGGGCTTGGCTATGGCTACACCTTC. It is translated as CASSLRRGLGYGYTF.

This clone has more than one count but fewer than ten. The CDR3 loop is CASSFRFGQPQHF. CDR3 sequence (DNA): TGTGCCAGCAGCTTCCGGTTCGGTCAGCCCCAGCATTTT. This chain links TRBV7-6 with TRBJ1-5; D gene unclear. V was pared by 3 bases and J by 6 bases, with 9 bases between. This CDR3 has 13 amino acids. In germline, CDR1 is SGHVS, CDR2 FNYEAQ.

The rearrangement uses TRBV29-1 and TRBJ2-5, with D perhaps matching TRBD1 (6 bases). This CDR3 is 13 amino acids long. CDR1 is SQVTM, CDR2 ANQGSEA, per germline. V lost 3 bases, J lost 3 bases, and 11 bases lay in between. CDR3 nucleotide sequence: TGCAGCGTTGAGTCAGGGGACGAAGAGACCCAGTACTTC. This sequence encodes CSVESGDEETQYF.

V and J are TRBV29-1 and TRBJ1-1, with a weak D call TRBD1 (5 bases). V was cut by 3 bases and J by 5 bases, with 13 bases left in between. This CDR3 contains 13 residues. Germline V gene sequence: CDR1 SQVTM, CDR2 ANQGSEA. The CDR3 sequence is CSVEGGDETEAFF. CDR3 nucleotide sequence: TGCAGCGTTGAGGGGGGGGATGAGACTGAAGCTTTCTTT.

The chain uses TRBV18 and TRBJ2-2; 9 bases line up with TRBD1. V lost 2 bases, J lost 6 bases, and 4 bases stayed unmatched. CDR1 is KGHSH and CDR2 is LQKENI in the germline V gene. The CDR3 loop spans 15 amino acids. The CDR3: CASSPGDRGSGELFF. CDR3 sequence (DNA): TGTGCCAGCTCACCAGGAGACAGGGGGTCCGGGGAGCTGTTTTTT. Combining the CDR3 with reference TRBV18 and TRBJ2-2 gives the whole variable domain NAGVMQNPRHLVRRRGQEARLRCSPMKGHSHVYWYRQLPEEGLKFMVYLQKENIIDESGMPKERFSAEFPKEGPSILRIQQVVRGDSAAYFCASSPGDRGSGELFFGEGSRLTVL.

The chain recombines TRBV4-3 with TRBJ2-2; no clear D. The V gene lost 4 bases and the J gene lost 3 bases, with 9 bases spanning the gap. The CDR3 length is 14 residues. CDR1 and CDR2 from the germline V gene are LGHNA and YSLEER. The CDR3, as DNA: TGCGCCAGCAGCCCCCCCAGCGACACCGGGGAGCTGTTTTTT. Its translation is CASSPPSDTGELFF.

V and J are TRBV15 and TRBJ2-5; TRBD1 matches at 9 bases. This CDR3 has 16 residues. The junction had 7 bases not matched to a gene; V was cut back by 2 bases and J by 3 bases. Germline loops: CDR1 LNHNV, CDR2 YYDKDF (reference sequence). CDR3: CATSRPGQGLEETQYF. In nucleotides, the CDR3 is TGTGCCACCAGCAGACCCGGACAGGGGCTTGAAGAGACCCAGTACTTC.

The CDR3 loop reads CASRTVGLGYNEQFF. CDR3 coding DNA: TGTGCCAGCAGAACCGTAGGGCTCGGCTACAATGAGCAGTTCTTC. The V gene is TRBV6-1, the J gene TRBJ2-1; D uncertain. In germline, CDR1 is MNHNS, CDR2 SASEGT. V was shortened by 6 bases and J by 3 bases, with 15 bases between the two germline ends. The CDR3 consists of 15 residues.

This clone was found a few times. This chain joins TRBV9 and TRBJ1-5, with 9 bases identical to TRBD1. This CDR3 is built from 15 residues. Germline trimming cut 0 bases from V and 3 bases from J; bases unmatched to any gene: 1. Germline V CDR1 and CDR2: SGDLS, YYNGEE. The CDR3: CASSVGTGDNQPQHF. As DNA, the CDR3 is TGTGCCAGCAGCGTAGGGACAGGGGACAATCAGCCCCAGCATTTT.

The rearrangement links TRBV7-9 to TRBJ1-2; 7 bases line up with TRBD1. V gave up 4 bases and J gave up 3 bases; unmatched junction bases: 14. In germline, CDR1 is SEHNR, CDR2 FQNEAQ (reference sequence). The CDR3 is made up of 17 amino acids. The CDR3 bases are TGTGCCAGCAGCTCCCAAGGGAGGGGGCCCCAAGACTATGGCTACACCTTC. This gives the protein CASSSQGRGPQDYGYTF.